This T cell receptor beta chain was sequenced in a study of blood T cell repertoires in COVID-19. Background on the study: COVID-19 samples collected from the United States, Italy and Spain covered acute and convalescent phases. Sources were T cells, B-cell-depleted T cells, or PBMCs; the material itself was cDNA or gDNA.

In the authors' workflow: Amplified reference gene primers provided the basis for estimating nucleated cell counts. Only in-frame clones appear in the TCRdb table, and some are missing; sequencing was by immunoSEQ multiplex PCR. V, J and clone size are taken as reported in that table, and D and trimming were inferred from the DNA itself. The sample lists about 270,000 clones; 82% were seen once. The CDR3 runs 17 residues. The germline CDR1 and CDR2 sequences are LNHDA and SQIVND (reference sequence). The V end lost 10 bases, the J end lost 0 bases, and 22 bases lay between the germline ends. This clone has just one count.

The source material was peripheral blood. The receptor comes from a woman younger than 30 with acute or convalescent COVID-19. The rearrangement uses TRBV19 and TRBJ2-1; D perhaps matches TRBD1 (6 bases). The CDR3 sequence: CATGAGHTWGSYNEQFF. DNA for the CDR3: TGTGCCACAGGGGCAGGGCACACCTGGGGCTCCTACAATGAGCAGTTCTTC.